The 30 T cell receptor beta chains given below trace back to one sample, sequenced in a study of T cells in women clearing cervical HPV infection. Here immunoSEQ multiplex PCR was the method, and the copy in TCRdb shows in-frame clones only, minus some. Its table lists about 30,000 clones. Sequencing used blood buffy coat. These receptors were taken from a woman aged 18 to 75 with a cervical HPV16 infection that either progressed to CIN3+ or cleared (not recorded which).

Details on this clone: The read stops 3 residues short of the end of the CDR3; the missing end is completed from the germline J gene. V is TRBV2 and J is TRBJ2-5; TRBD1 matches 7 bases. The CDR3 covers 13 residues. CDR1 is SNHLY, CDR2 FYNNEI, per germline. Trimming at V came to 2 bases and at J to 4 bases, leaving 1 base not matched to a gene. The CDR3: CASSERGPETQYF. CDR3 bases read: TGTGCCAGCAGTGAAAGGGGGCCAGAGACC.

A word on this clone: The read finishes 3 residues shy of the CDR3 end, and the germline J gene is used to complete it. The chain couples TRBV20-1 to TRBJ2-7; D remains ambiguous. CDR1 is DFQATT, CDR2 SNEGSKA, per germline (reference sequence). CDR3 length: 12 amino acids. V was pared by 6 bases and J by 0 bases, with 9 bases between. CDR3 DNA, as far as it was read: TGCAGTGCGGGCGTGGCCTCCTACGAG. Protein: CSAGVASYE. From start to end, the CDR3 is CSAGVASYEQYF.

Comment on this clone: The CDR3 end is not reached by the read, which stops 3 residues before it; the germline J gene fills it in. Additional DNA sequences in this sample encode the identical CDR3. The rearrangement joins TRBV30 to TRBJ1-1; 9 bases line up with TRBD1. Germline V gene data show CDR1 as GTSNPN and CDR2 as SVGIG (reference sequence). CDR3 length equals 11 residues. CDR3 bases read: TGTGCCTGGAGAACAGGGGGCATA. Its translation is CAWRTGGI. The full CDR3 protein is CAWRTGGIAFF.

A word on this clone: The read ends 3 residues shy of where the CDR3 ends; the end is completed using the germline J gene. This rearrangement joins TRBV19 to TRBJ2-7; tentatively, D is TRBD1 (6 bases). Germline CDR1 and CDR2: LNHDA and SQIVND (reference sequence). Trimming pared 2 bases from V and 2 bases from J, leaving 16 bases between. This CDR3 has 16 residues. The part of the CDR3 DNA that was read is TGTGCCAGTAGTATATACCGGACAGCTAAAACCTACGAG. Protein product: CASSIYRTAKTYE. The entire CDR3 reads CASSIYRTAKTYEQYF.

For this clone: The CDR3 goes on 3 residues after the read ends, and that part is filled in from the germline J gene. The rearrangement links TRBV12-3 or TRBV12-4 to TRBJ2-7; no clear D gene. Trimming took off 3 bases at V and 5 bases at J, with 14 bases between the two ends. The CDR3 runs 14 residues. The sequenced part of the CDR3 DNA is TGTGCCAGCAGTTTGGGCAGTCAGCTTGACGAG. Its translation: CASSLGSQLDE. The entire CDR3 reads CASSLGSQLDEQYF.

A word on this clone: The missing CDR3 end, 3 residues past where the read stops, is filled in from the germline J gene. The chain uses TRBV2 and TRBJ2-5; 7 bases fit TRBD2. Germline values: CDR1 SNHLY, CDR2 FYNNEI. CDR3 length: 14 residues. J gave up 0 bases and V 8 bases, and 6 bases lay outside the gene matches. The DNA read from the CDR3 is TGTGCCAGCTCGAAGGGACTAAACCAAGAGACC. This sequence encodes CASSKGLNQET. The whole CDR3 region reads CASSKGLNQETQYF.

CDR3 protein: CSATQFNEKLFF. The DNA read from the CDR3 is TGCAGTGCTACTCAGTTTAATGAAAAA. The chain employs TRBV20-1 and TRBJ1-4; D unclear. The read ends 3 residues early relative to the CDR3; the germline J gene fills the gap. Germline CDR1 is DFQATT and CDR2 is SNEGSKA (reference sequence). The CDR3 has 12 amino acids. Trimming took 4 bases from V and 4 from J, leaving 7 bases between them.

Notes on this clone: The CDR3 end is not reached by the read, which stops 3 residues before it; the germline J gene fills it in. The chain recombines TRBV20-1 with TRBJ2-7; a weak D match, TRBD1 (6 bases). V was pared by 6 bases and J by 4 bases, with 19 bases between. The CDR3 sequence is 14 residues long. Germline CDR1 reads DFQATT; CDR2 reads SNEGSKA (reference sequence). The CDR3 here is CSATPGQGFYEQYF. The sequenced CDR3 bases are TGCAGTGCAACACCGGGACAAGGGTTTTACGAG.

On this clone itself: The DNA ends 3 residues before the CDR3 does, and the rest of the CDR3 is filled in from the germline J gene. The rearrangement joins TRBV2 to TRBJ1-4; D is unclear. Germline V gene sequence: CDR1 SNHLY, CDR2 FYNNEI. Trimming removed 4 bases at V and 5 bases at J, with 11 bases between. The length of the CDR3 is 14 residues. The CDR3 loop is CASSARSGNEKLFF. The CDR3 DNA, read in part, is TGTGCCAGCAGTGCAAGATCCGGGAATGAAAAA.

A remark on this clone: The read ends 3 residues before the CDR3 terminus; that terminus is restored from the germline J gene. V gene TRBV5-1 combines with J gene TRBJ1-2; D unclear. The V and J ends lost 0 bases and 2 bases respectively, with 5 bases between them. In germline, CDR1 is SGHRS, CDR2 YFSETQ. The CDR3 extends over 13 amino acids. The CDR3 bases that were read are TGCGCCAGCAGCTTGGATGTAAACTATGGC. Protein sequence: CASSLDVNYG. The full CDR3 protein reads CASSLDVNYGYTF.

Concerning this clone: With the read ending 3 residues before the CDR3 end, the germline J gene is used to fill in that end. The V and J genes are TRBV20-1 and TRBJ2-5; 10 bases are a match to TRBD1. J gave up 5 bases and V 1 base, and 16 bases lay outside the gene matches. CDR3 size: 18 residues. Per germline, CDR1 DFQATT and CDR2 SNEGSKA (reference sequence). The CDR3 DNA, read in part, is TGCAGTGCTAGAGTCGACGGGACAGGGGACTACCTCGGGGAGACC. This encodes CSARVDGTGDYLGET. In full, the CDR3 reads CSARVDGTGDYLGETQYF.

On this clone itself: Read data end 3 residues before the CDR3 end; the end is taken from the germline J gene. V usage is TRBV20-1 and J usage is TRBJ2-2; weak D call: TRBD2 (6 bases). Germline V CDR1 and CDR2: DFQATT, SNEGSKA (reference sequence). CDR3 length: 14 amino acids. The part of the CDR3 DNA that was read is TGCAGTGCTAGACCCTCCGGCGGGGCTGAAAAG. This encodes CSARPSGGAEK. The whole CDR3 protein is CSARPSGGAEKLFF.

The CDR3 bases that were read are TGCAGTGCTAGAGCTAACCACAATGAG. Protein: CSARANHNE. The full CDR3 sequence reads CSARANHNEQFF. This chain links TRBV20-1 with TRBJ2-1, with unresolved D. The read ends 3 residues early relative to the CDR3; the germline J gene fills the gap. The CDR3 length is 12 residues. V shed 1 base and J shed 5 bases, with 6 bases lying between them. The V gene's germline CDR1 is DFQATT and CDR2 SNEGSKA (reference sequence).

For this clone: The read terminates 3 residues before the CDR3 end, so the remaining end is supplied by the germline J gene. The chain carries TRBV12-3 or TRBV12-4 and TRBJ1-5; 10 nucleotides line up with TRBD1. With V trimmed by 5 bases and J by 5 bases, 6 bases remained unmatched. The CDR3 is 15 residues long. CDR3 loop: CASSRTGGSHQPQHF. The CDR3 bases that were read are TGTGCCAGCAGTCGGACAGGGGGTTCGCATCAGCCC.

As to this clone: The read finishes 3 residues shy of the CDR3 end, and the germline J gene is used to complete it. The J gene is TRBJ2-2, the V gene TRBV7-3; no definite D call. The CDR3 has 17 residues. CDR1 is SGHTA, CDR2 FQGTGA, per germline. V was cut by 0 bases and J by 7 bases, with 18 bases left in between. The covered CDR3 bases are TGTGCCAGCAGCTTAACTAGTAGCTCGGGTGTTGGCGGGGAG. Translated: CASSLTSSSGVGGE. The full CDR3 is CASSLTSSSGVGGELFF.

Turning to this clone: With the read ending 3 residues before the CDR3 end, the germline J gene is used to fill in that end. This sequence joins TRBV19 and TRBJ2-1; 7 bases are shared with TRBD2. This CDR3 is built from 15 residues. Germline loops: CDR1 LNHDA, CDR2 SQIVND (reference sequence). V trimming: 4 bases; J trimming: 0 bases; junction bases outside the gene matches: 3. CDR3 DNA (partial): TGTGCCAGTAGTAGCGGGAGAGGCTCCTACAATGAG. Its protein is CASSSGRGSYNE. The whole CDR3 protein reads CASSSGRGSYNEQFF. The whole variable domain, remainder taken from reference TRBV19 and TRBJ2-1, is DGGITQSPKYLFRKEGQNVTLSCEQNLNHDAMYWYRQDPGQGLRLIYYSQIVNDFQKGDIAEGYSVSREKKESFPLTVTSAQKNPTAFYLCASSSGRGSYNEQFFGPGTRLTVL.

Turning to this clone: The CDR3 end lies 3 residues beyond the end of the read and is filled in from the germline J gene. The rearrangement uses TRBV7-9 and TRBJ1-1; the D gene is possibly TRBD1 (5 bases). Per the germline V gene, CDR1 is SEHNR and CDR2 is FQNEAQ (reference sequence). The CDR3 length is 13 residues. The V end was cut by 5 bases, the J end by 1 base, with 8 bases between. The DNA read from the CDR3 is TGTGCCAGCAGCGAAACAGGGAACACTGAA. It is translated as CASSETGNTE. The whole CDR3 reads CASSETGNTEAFF.

Regarding this clone: Read coverage stops 3 residues before the CDR3 terminus; the germline J gene supplies the remainder. This chain joins TRBV15 and TRBJ1-5; D perhaps matches TRBD1 (6 bases). Trimming pared 0 bases from V and 7 bases from J, leaving 10 bases between. Germline lookup yields CDR1 LNHNV and CDR2 YYDKDF (reference sequence). The CDR3 is 14 amino acids. The DNA read from the CDR3 is TGTGCCACCAGCAGAGACAGGGGCGGGCAGCCC. It specifies CATSRDRGGQP. The whole CDR3 protein is CATSRDRGGQPQHF.

In regard to this clone: Coverage ceases 3 residues before the CDR3 finishes, and the germline J gene fills in the end. The chain is built from TRBV20-1 and TRBJ2-3; D may correspond to TRBD1 or TRBD2 (5 bases each). This CDR3 spans 14 amino acids. Germline CDR1 and CDR2: DFQATT and SNEGSKA (reference sequence). The sequenced CDR3 bases are TGCAGTGCTACTCGGCAGGGAGATGGTGAGACG. It translates to CSATRQGDGET. The full CDR3 protein reads CSATRQGDGETQYF.

Of note for this clone: The observed sequence ends 3 residues before the CDR3 terminus, with the missing tail filled in from the germline J gene. V and J are TRBV12-3 or TRBV12-4 and TRBJ2-1, with TRBD2 identical over 13 bases. The CDR3 length is 16 residues. J lost 3 bases, V lost 6 bases, and 5 bases had no gene match. CDR3 DNA, as far as it was read: TGTGCCAGCAGCCCGGGGACTAGCGGGGTCTACAATGAG. Translating gives CASSPGTSGVYNE. The complete CDR3 sequence is CASSPGTSGVYNEQFF.

A word on this clone: The read terminates 3 residues before the CDR3 end, so the remaining end is supplied by the germline J gene. The J gene is TRBJ1-1, the V gene TRBV6-1, with 8 bases aligning to TRBD1. The trim removed 4 bases at V and 4 bases at J, leaving 11 bases unmatched. Per the germline V gene, CDR1 is MNHNS and CDR2 is SASEGT. The CDR3 covers 16 residues. The CDR3 reads CASSVTADRASTEAFF. CDR3 DNA (partial): TGTGCCAGCAGTGTGACCGCGGACAGGGCGAGCACTGAA.

A remark on this clone: The read comes to an end 3 residues before the CDR3 does, leaving the germline J gene to fill in the end. The chain is built from TRBV19 and TRBJ2-7, with D possibly TRBD2 on 6 matching bases. The CDR3 contains 14 residues. The V and J ends lost 7 bases and 4 bases respectively, with 17 bases between them. Per the germline V gene, CDR1 is LNHDA and CDR2 is SQIVND (reference sequence). The CDR3 bases that were read are TGTGCCAGTACTCCTCCGTGGACTAAATACGAG. As protein: CASTPPWTKYE. In full, the CDR3 is CASTPPWTKYEQYF.

A word on this clone: The read terminates 3 residues before the CDR3 end, so the remaining end is supplied by the germline J gene. The chain combines TRBV5-1 with TRBJ1-1, with D unclear. CDR3 length: 15 amino acids. CDR1 is SGHRS, CDR2 YFSETQ, per germline. V lost 0 bases and J 3 bases, leaving 12 bases between the germline ends. Partial CDR3 DNA: TGCGCCAGCAGCTTGGATCCAGGTCCGTACACTGAA. It encodes CASSLDPGPYTE. The entire CDR3 reads CASSLDPGPYTEAFF.

As for this clone: From the germline J gene comes the end of the CDR3, since the read stops 3 residues before it. The chain joins TRBV20-1 to TRBJ2-1, with 15 bases aligning to TRBD2. The ends lost 6 bases at V and 0 bases at J; junction bases unmatched: 3. This CDR3 region has 16 residues. CDR1 is DFQATT and CDR2 is SNEGSKA in the germline V gene (reference sequence). The CDR3 protein is CSALGLAGGSYNEQFF. CDR3 DNA, as far as it was read: TGCAGTGCCCTGGGACTAGCGGGAGGCTCCTACAATGAG.

As regards this clone: The read falls 3 residues short of the CDR3 end, and the missing part is taken from the germline J gene. The J gene is TRBJ2-5, the V gene TRBV7-2; D may be TRBD1 (5 bases). V lost 1 base and J 1 base, leaving 7 bases between the germline ends. The CDR3 has 14 residues. Germline V gene data show CDR1 as SGHTA and CDR2 as FQGNSA. The CDR3 loop reads CASSLGRAQETQYF. Partial CDR3 DNA: TGTGCCAGCAGCTTAGGCAGGGCCCAAGAGACC.

Regarding this clone: The CDR3 end is not reached by the read, which stops 3 residues before it; the germline J gene fills it in. The chain couples TRBV7-8 to TRBJ2-3, with D possibly matching TRBD2 (5 bases). V lost 5 bases and J 4 bases, leaving 10 bases between the germline ends. This CDR3 comprises 13 residues. The germline CDR1 and CDR2 sequences are SGHVS and FQNEAQ. The CDR3: CASSLDSPDTQYF. CDR3 DNA, as far as it was read: TGTGCCAGCAGCCTGGACTCCCCAGATACG.

Comment on this clone: The read terminates 3 residues before the CDR3 end, so the remaining end is supplied by the germline J gene. The chain employs TRBV30 and TRBJ1-2; 9 nucleotides agree with TRBD1. In germline, CDR1 is GTSNPN, CDR2 SVGIG (reference sequence). The length of the CDR3 is 18 residues. The CDR3 DNA, read in part, is TGTGCCTGGAGTACCGAGACCACTCCGGGACAGGGTAAGGAAGGC. This encodes CAWSTETTPGQGKEG. The entire CDR3 is CAWSTETTPGQGKEGYTF. Together with reference TRBV30 and TRBJ1-2, the CDR3 gives the full variable domain: SQTIHQWPATLVQPVGSPLSLECTVEGTSNPNLYWYRQAAGRGLQLLFYSVGIGQISSEVPQNLSASRPQDRQFILSSKKLLLSDSGFYLCAWSTETTPGQGKEGYTFGSGTRLTVV.

As to this clone: The read is 3 residues too short to cover the CDR3 end, so that end is filled in from the germline J gene. The V gene is TRBV29-1, the J gene TRBJ2-3; D possibly corresponds to TRBD1 (5 bases). The CDR3 is 13 amino acids. Per the germline V gene, CDR1 is SQVTM and CDR2 is ANQGSEA. Partial CDR3 DNA: TGCAGCGTTGGGGGCCGGTACAATCAGCCG. It specifies CSVGGRYNQP. The CDR3 in its entirety is CSVGGRYNQPQYF.

In the case of this clone: Sequencing ends 3 residues short of the CDR3 end; the germline J gene provides the rest. The chain joins TRBV5-1 to TRBJ2-7; 8 positions agree with TRBD2. V shed 0 bases, J shed 5 bases, and the junction held 10 bases outside the gene matches. CDR3 length: 16 amino acids. Germline loops: CDR1 SGHRS, CDR2 YFSETQ. Partial CDR3 DNA: TGCGCCAGCAGCTTGGAACCCGCGGGGGGAGTAAACGAG. This codes for CASSLEPAGGVNE. The full CDR3 protein reads CASSLEPAGGVNEQYF.

A word on this clone: Coverage ceases 3 residues before the CDR3 finishes, and the germline J gene fills in the end. The chain carries TRBV16 and TRBJ1-1; 11 positions match TRBD1. Germline assignment: CDR1 KGHSY and CDR2 FQNENV. Unmatched junction bases numbered 0, after V lost 8 bases and J lost 4 bases. There are 12 residues in the CDR3. Incomplete CDR3 DNA: TGTGCCAGCGGGACAGGGGGCACTGAA. Translation gives CASGTGGTE. The whole CDR3 sequence reads CASGTGGTEAFF. Variable domain in full (rest from reference TRBV16 and TRBJ1-1): GEEVAQTPKHLVRGEGQKAKLYCAPIKGHSYVFWYQQVLKNEFKFLISFQNENVFDETGMPKERFSAKCLPNSPCSLEIQATKLEDSAVYFCASGTGGTEAFFGQGTRLTVV.